This record looks at one T cell receptor beta chain sequence and its context. The entry originates in a study of T cells of healthy individuals. TCRdb analysed the 5' RACE reads with MiXCR anew, one entry per CDR3 protein. The data hold nearly 100,000 distinct CDR3 sequences, with 17% observed a single time. CDR1 is DFQATT and CDR2 is SNEGSKA in the germline V gene (reference sequence). The CDR3 is 16 amino acids. The V and J ends lost 5 bases and 7 bases, in that order; junction bases with no gene match: 15. The receptor's source is a human donor in good health. The chain combines TRBV20-1 with TRBJ2-1; 9 bases align to TRBD2. DNA of the CDR3: TGCAGTGCTTCCGGCTCTCTAGCGGGGAGCCCAAATGAGCAGTTCTTC. Translation gives CSASGSLAGSPNEQFF.